This TCR delta chain was retrieved from a study of gamma-delta chains in newborns, infants, children. Background on the study: Polyclonal expansion of innate γδ T cells after birth follows microbial exposure.

V gave up 2 bases and J gave up 0 bases; unmatched junction bases: 8. The CDR3 is 18 amino acids. The germline gives CDR1 GEAIGNYY, CDR2 EKD. TCRdb applied CATT to the reads for clone calling. This table has approximately 11,000 delta-chain clones, around 9% appearing once. V is TRDV2 and J is TRDJ1; 13 nucleotides align to TRDD3. Sequencing input: blood. This receptor was identified in a child who was a newborn, infant or young child, either healthy, febrile or measles-vaccinated (not recorded which). CDR3: CACDRLTGGYEYTDKLIF. The CDR3 DNA reads as TGTGCCTGTGACAGGCTGACTGGGGGATACGAATACACCGATAAACTCATCTTT.